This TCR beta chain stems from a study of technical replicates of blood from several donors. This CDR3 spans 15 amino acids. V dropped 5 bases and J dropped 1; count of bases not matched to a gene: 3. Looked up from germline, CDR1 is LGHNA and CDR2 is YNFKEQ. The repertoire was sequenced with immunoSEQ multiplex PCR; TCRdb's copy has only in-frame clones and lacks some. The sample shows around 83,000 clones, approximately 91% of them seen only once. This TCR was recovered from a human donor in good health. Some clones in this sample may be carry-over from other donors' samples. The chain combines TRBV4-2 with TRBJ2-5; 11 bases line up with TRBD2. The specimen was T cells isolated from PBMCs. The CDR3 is CASSLTSGSQETQYF. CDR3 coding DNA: TGTGCCAGCAGCTTAACTAGCGGGAGCCAAGAGACCCAGTACTTC.